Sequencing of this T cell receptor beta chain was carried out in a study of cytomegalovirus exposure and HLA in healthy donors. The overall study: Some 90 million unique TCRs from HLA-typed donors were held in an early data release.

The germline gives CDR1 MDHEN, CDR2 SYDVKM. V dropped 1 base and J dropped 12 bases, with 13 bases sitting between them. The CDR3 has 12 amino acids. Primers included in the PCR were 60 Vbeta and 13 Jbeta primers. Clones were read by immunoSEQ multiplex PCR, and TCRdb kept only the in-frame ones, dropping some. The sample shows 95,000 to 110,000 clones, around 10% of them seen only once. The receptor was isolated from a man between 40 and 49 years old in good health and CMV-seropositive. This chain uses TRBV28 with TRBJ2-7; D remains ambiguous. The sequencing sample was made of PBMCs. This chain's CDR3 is CASSLSGFILYF. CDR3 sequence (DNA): TGTGCCAGCAGTTTATCAGGTTTCATTCTGTACTTC.